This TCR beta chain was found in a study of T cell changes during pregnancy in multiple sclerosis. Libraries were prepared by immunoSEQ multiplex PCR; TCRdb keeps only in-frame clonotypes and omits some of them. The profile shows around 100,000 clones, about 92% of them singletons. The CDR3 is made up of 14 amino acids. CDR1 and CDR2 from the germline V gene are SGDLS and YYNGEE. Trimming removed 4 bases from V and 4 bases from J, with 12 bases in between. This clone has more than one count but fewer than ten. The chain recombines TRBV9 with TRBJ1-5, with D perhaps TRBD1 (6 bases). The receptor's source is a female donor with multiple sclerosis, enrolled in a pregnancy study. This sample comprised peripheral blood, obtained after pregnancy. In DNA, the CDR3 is TGTGCCAGCAGCCTGGGAACAGGGAATCAGCCCCAGCATTTT. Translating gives CASSLGTGNQPQHF.